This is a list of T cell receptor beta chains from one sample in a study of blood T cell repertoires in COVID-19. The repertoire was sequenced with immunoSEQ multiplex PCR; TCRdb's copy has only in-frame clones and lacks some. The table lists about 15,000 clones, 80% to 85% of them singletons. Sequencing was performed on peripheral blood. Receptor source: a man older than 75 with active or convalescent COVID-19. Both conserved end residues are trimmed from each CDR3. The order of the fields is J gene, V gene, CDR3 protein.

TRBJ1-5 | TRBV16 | ASSQLREAVGVVNQPQH
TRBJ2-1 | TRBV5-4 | ASSLGAGRSSYNEQF
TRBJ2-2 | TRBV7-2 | ASSLGRQYTGELF
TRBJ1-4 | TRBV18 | ASSPPGQGREKLF
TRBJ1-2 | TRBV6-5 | ASSSRDTANYGYT
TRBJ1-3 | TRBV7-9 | ASSGQGLLRGNTIY
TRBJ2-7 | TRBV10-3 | AISAGTGSYEQY
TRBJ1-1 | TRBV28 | ASSPLSGNGF
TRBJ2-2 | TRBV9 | ASSPKAGGSGELF
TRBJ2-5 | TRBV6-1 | ASSEWVTGPPETQY
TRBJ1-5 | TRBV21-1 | ASSREDRRVDQPQH
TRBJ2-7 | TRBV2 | ASSVGWQGGEQY
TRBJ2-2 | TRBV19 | ASSIGGRDTGELF
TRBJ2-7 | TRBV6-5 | ASTLDTVGEQY
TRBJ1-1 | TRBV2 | ASRPTANTEAF
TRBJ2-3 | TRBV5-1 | ASSLSIQSTDTQY
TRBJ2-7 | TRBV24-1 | ATGGAGNSYEQY
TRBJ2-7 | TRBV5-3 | APSPYEQY
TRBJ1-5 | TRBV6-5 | ASRRWEWDNQPQH
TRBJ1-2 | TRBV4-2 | ASSLDSQEGYGYT
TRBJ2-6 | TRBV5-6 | ASSLTKRTGGSGANVLT
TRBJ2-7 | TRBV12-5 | ASGLVILIVYQAYEQY
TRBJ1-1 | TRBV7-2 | ASSIGLREEAF
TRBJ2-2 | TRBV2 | ASSGTATGELF
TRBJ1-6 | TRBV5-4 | ASSLPTAYNSPLH
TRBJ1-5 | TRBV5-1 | ASSLEGYSNQPQH
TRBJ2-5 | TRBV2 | TSSGRTSGQETQY
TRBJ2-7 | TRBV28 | ASITSIGQGREQY
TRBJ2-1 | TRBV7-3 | ASSLSGQGAEQF
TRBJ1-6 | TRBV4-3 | ASSQGAGSYNSPLH
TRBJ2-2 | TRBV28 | ASLLLAGGPKETGELF
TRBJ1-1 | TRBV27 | ASSLGGPATEAF
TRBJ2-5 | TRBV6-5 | ASSYEGDQY
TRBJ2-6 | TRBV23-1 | ASAAGAEANVLT
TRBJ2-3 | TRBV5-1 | ASSIGQTTDTQY
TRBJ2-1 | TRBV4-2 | ASSPIPSLLGHNPRTEQF
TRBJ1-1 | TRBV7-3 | ASRKEPRVTEAF
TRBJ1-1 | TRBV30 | AWRLDREVAF
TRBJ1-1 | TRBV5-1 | ASSVQGQNTEAF
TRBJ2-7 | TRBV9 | ASSAKTGTETYEQY
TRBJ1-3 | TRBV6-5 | ASSLISGNTIY
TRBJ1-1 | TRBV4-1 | ASSLDRGLTEAF
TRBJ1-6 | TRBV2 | ASSEGNGNSPLH
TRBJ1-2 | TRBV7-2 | ASSLARQGSYT
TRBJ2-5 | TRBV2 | ASRAGQGRSETQY
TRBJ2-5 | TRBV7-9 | ASSLRGLAVRETQY
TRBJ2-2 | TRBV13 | ASSSRTGGKTGELF
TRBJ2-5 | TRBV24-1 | ATSDPSRGVETQY